The text below deals with one T cell receptor (beta chain). The CDR3 length is 16 residues. From germline, CDR1 is MGHRA and CDR2 YSYEKL. J gave up 7 bases and V 1 base, and 8 bases lay outside the gene matches. How the authors handled the data: Reference gene primers were amplified, and this amplification served to estimate nucleated cell counts. TCRdb's copy holds only in-frame clones and misses some; the assay was immunoSEQ multiplex PCR. V and J calls and clone size come straight from that table; D and trimming were deduced from the DNA. The table has about 140,000 clones, 80% to 90% seen once. These data originate in a study of blood T cell repertoires in COVID-19. About the study: Samples representing acute and convalescent COVID-19 were sourced from the United States, Italy and Spain. Sources were T cells, B-cell-depleted T cells, or PBMCs; the material itself was cDNA or gDNA.

The sequence derives from a woman aged 55-70 years with acute or convalescent COVID-19. Sequencing was carried out using peripheral blood. The gene calls are TRBV4-1 and TRBJ2-1, with 9 bases identical to TRBD2. CDR3 protein: CASSQVSSGALNEQFF. Written as DNA, the CDR3 is TGCGCCAGCAGCCAAGTGTCTAGCGGGGCTTTAAATGAGCAGTTCTTC.